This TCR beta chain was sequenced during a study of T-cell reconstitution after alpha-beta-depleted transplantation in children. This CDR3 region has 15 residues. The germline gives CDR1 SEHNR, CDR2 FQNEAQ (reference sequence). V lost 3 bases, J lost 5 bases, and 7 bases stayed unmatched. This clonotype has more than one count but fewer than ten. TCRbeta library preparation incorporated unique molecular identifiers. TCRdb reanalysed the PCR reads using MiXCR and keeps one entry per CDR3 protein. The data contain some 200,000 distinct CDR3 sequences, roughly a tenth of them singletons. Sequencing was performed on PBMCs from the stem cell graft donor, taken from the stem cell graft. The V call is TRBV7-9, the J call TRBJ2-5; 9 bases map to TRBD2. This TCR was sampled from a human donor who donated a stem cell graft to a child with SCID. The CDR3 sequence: CASSFGGGAYETQYF. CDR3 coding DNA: TGTGCCAGCAGCTTCGGCGGGGGGGCGTATGAGACCCAGTACTTC.